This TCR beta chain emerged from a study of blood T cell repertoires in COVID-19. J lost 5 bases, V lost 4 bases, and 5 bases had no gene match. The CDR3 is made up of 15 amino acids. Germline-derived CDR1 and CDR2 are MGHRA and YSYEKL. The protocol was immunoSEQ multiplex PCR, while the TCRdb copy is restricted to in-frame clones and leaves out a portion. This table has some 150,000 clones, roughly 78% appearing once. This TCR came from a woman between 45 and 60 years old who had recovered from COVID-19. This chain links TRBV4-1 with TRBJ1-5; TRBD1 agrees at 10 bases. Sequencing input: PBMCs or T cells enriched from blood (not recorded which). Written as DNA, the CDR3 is TGCGCCAGCAGCCTAGGGGACAGGGGTGATCAGCCCCAGCATTTT. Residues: CASSLGDRGDQPQHF.